The 30 T cell receptor beta chains below all came from one sample that was sequenced in a study of technical replicates of blood from a handful of donors. Sequenced by immunoSEQ multiplex PCR; TCRdb stores in-frame clones only, minus some. There are 70,000 to 75,000 clones in the sample; approximately 95% occur only once, and roughly 0.25% lies in the top ten. The source material was T cells isolated from PBMCs. These TCRs come from a human donor in good health.

V is TRBV27 and J is TRBJ2-7, with 7 bases fitting TRBD1. With 4 bases clipped from V and 12 bases from J, the junction kept 15 bases outside the gene matches. The germline CDR1 and CDR2 sequences are MNHEY and SMNVEV (reference sequence). This CDR3 spans 14 amino acids. The CDR3 loop reads CASSYPGTAKRLYF. The CDR3 DNA sequence: TGTGCCAGCAGTTACCCCGGGACAGCTAAAAGGCTGTACTTC.

The gene calls are TRBV18 and TRBJ1-4; perhaps TRBD1 as D (5 bases). V lost 3 bases, J lost 8 bases, and 16 bases lay in between. Germline V gene lookup returns CDR1 KGHSH and CDR2 LQKENI. The CDR3 is 15 residues long. The CDR3 DNA reads TGTGCCAGCTCACCGCCCCAGTCGGAGGGGGAAAAACTGTTTTTT. Translated: CASSPPQSEGEKLFF.

V is TRBV9 and J is TRBJ2-1; TRBD2 agrees at 8 bases. Germline CDR1 is SGDLS and CDR2 is YYNGEE. The V segment lost 1 base and the J segment 2 bases; nucleotides outside the gene matches: 2. CDR3 size: 15 residues. The CDR3 loop is CASSVSGRAYNEQFF. DNA of the CDR3: TGTGCCAGCAGCGTAAGCGGGAGAGCCTACAATGAGCAGTTCTTC. Looking up the rest from reference TRBV9 and TRBJ2-1 gives the full variable domain: DSGVTQTPKHLITATGQRVTLRCSPRSGDLSVYWYQQSLDQGLQFLIQYYNGEERAKGNILERFSAQQFPDLHSELNLSSLELGDSALYFCASSVSGRAYNEQFFGPGTRLTVL.

The chain uses TRBV11-2 and TRBJ2-7; D remains unclear. The CDR3 totals 13 residues. CDR1 is SGHAT, CDR2 FQNNGV, per germline. Trimming cost V 1 base and J 4 bases, with 8 bases left between them. CDR3 residues: CASSLALEYEQYF. For the CDR3, the DNA is TGTGCCAGCAGCTTAGCGTTAGAATACGAGCAGTACTTC.

The rearrangement joins TRBV6-5 to TRBJ2-7; D ambiguous. This CDR3 region has 13 residues. Germline-derived CDR1 and CDR2 are MNHEY and SVGAGI. Trimming left V 3 bases short and J 1 base short, with 7 bases between. The CDR3, as DNA: TGTGCCAGCAGTTATGCGGCATCCTACGAGCAGTACTTC. Amino acids: CASSYAASYEQYF.

The count of this clone is one. The chain employs TRBV4-2 and TRBJ2-2, with 9 bases that match TRBD2. The CDR3 spans 17 residues. Germline assignment: CDR1 LGHNA and CDR2 YNFKEQ. Trimming cost V 2 bases and J 6 bases; bases outside gene matches: 10. The CDR3: CASSQRGRSGRSGELFF. CDR3 bases: TGTGCCAGCAGCCAACGCGGGCGTAGCGGGAGATCCGGGGAGCTGTTTTTT.

The chain uses TRBV5-4 and TRBJ2-1; 9 nucleotides match TRBD2. Germline loops: CDR1 SGHNT, CDR2 YYREEE (reference sequence). This CDR3 comprises 16 residues. Unmatched junction bases numbered 8, after V lost 3 bases and J lost 4 bases. CDR3 residues: CASSWGAGGLYNEQFF. The CDR3 region has the DNA TGTGCCAGCAGCTGGGGAGCGGGAGGTCTTTACAATGAGCAGTTCTTC. The entire variable domain, with the rest obtained from reference TRBV5-4 and TRBJ2-1, is as follows: ETGVTQSPTHLIKTRGQQVTLRCSSQSGHNTVSWYQQALGQGPQFIFQYYREEENGRGNFPPRFSGLQFPNYSSELNVNALELDDSALYLCASSWGAGGLYNEQFFGPGTRLTVL.

The J gene is TRBJ1-2, the V gene TRBV7-8; D is undetermined. CDR1 SGHVS and CDR2 FQNEAQ come from the germline V gene. There are 13 residues in the CDR3. V gave up 4 bases and J gave up 3 bases, with 9 bases separating them. The CDR3 DNA is TGTGCCAGCAGCTCCGACACCGACTATGGCTACACCTTC. This gives the protein CASSSDTDYGYTF.

The rearrangement joins TRBV5-4 to TRBJ2-6; D is perhaps TRBD2 (5 bases). Germline assignment: CDR1 SGHNT and CDR2 YYREEE (reference sequence). V lost 5 bases and J 0 bases, leaving 15 bases between the germline ends. The CDR3 is 17 amino acids. CDR3 sequence (DNA): TGTGCCAGCAGTCAGGATGCGGGCCTCTCTGGGGCCAACGTCCTGACTTTC. Protein sequence: CASSQDAGLSGANVLTF.

This clone was observed a few times. The J gene is TRBJ2-2, the V gene TRBV2; D gene unclear. Germline V gene sequence: CDR1 SNHLY, CDR2 FYNNEI. Deletions cut 8 bases from V and 5 bases from J, with 9 bases between. There are 12 residues in the CDR3. DNA for the CDR3: TGTGCCAGCGGCCTAGAGACCGGGGAGCTGTTTTTT. Its protein product is CASGLETGELFF.

CDR3 residues: CASGKIATRTDTQYF. As DNA, the CDR3 is TGTGCCAGCGGAAAAATAGCGACCCGCACAGATACGCAGTATTTT. J is TRBJ2-3 and V is TRBV28; D perhaps matches TRBD2 (5 bases). The CDR3 covers 15 residues. Deletions cut 8 bases from V and 1 base from J, with 16 bases between. Germline V gene sequence: CDR1 MDHEN, CDR2 SYDVKM. Full variable domain (missing parts from reference TRBV28 and TRBJ2-3): DVKVTQSSRYLVKRTGEKVFLECVQDMDHENMFWYRQDPGLGLRLIYFSYDVKMKEKGDIPEGYSVSREKKERFSLILESASTNQTSMYLCASGKIATRTDTQYFGPGTRLTVL.

The V and J genes are TRBV5-4 and TRBJ1-1, with 7 bases aligning to TRBD1. Germline V gives CDR1 SGHNT, CDR2 YYREEE (reference sequence). This CDR3 spans 16 amino acids. The trim removed 9 bases at V and 3 bases at J, leaving 17 bases unmatched. In nucleotides, the CDR3 is TGTGCCACCCTAGCGGGCAGGGGGTATGGGGACACTGAAGCTTTCTTT. Its translation: CATLAGRGYGDTEAFF.

The rearrangement uses TRBV7-8 and TRBJ2-7, with 8 bases fitting TRBD2. CDR3 size: 15 residues. In germline, CDR1 is SGHVS, CDR2 FQNEAQ. V was pared by 3 bases and J by 2 bases, with 6 bases of the junction left unmatched. CDR3 nucleotides: TGTGCCAGCAGCTTGGACGGACTAGCCCCCTACGAGCAGTACTTC. It codes for CASSLDGLAPYEQYF.

The chain employs TRBV7-9 and TRBJ2-3, with 12 bases lining up with TRBD2. CDR3 size: 15 residues. Trimming removed 8 bases from V and 2 bases from J; junction bases left unmatched: 5. CDR1 is SEHNR, CDR2 FQNEAQ, per germline (reference sequence). This chain's CDR3 is CASRRLAGVTDTQYF. The CDR3 coding sequence is TGTGCCAGCCGCAGACTAGCGGGGGTCACAGATACGCAGTATTTT.

This sequence joins TRBV10-1 and TRBJ1-1; no definite D call. There are 11 residues in the CDR3. Looked up from germline, CDR1 is WNHNN and CDR2 is SYGVQD (reference sequence). Deletions cut 3 bases from V and 6 bases from J, with 5 bases between. The CDR3 coding sequence is TGCGCCAGCAGTGATGGCCCTGAAGCTTTCTTT. It codes for CASSDGPEAFF.

J is TRBJ1-2 and V is TRBV6-5; 8 bases fit TRBD1. This CDR3 comprises 16 residues. Per germline, CDR1 MNHEY and CDR2 SVGAGI. V was pared by 4 bases and J by 6 bases, with 13 bases of the junction left unmatched. The CDR3 protein is CASSWNRMDRENGYTF. Written as DNA, the CDR3 is TGTGCCAGCAGTTGGAATAGGATGGACAGGGAAAATGGCTACACCTTC.

DNA of the CDR3: TGTGCCAGCAGTGAGCAGGGATTCACTGAAGCTTTCTTT. Protein product: CASSEQGFTEAFF. The chain has TRBV6-1 and TRBJ1-1, with D possibly TRBD1 on 5 matching bases. Looked up from germline, CDR1 is MNHNS and CDR2 is SASEGT. Trimming cost V 3 bases and J 4 bases, with 9 bases left between them. The CDR3 loop spans 13 amino acids.

This chain connects TRBV5-1 to TRBJ2-1; D is unclear. In germline, CDR1 is SGHRS, CDR2 YFSETQ. The CDR3 sequence is 15 residues long. The ends were cut back, 1 base at V and 8 bases at J, with 16 bases in the middle. CDR3 residues: CASSLFAELTDEQFF. The CDR3 bases are TGCGCCAGCAGCTTGTTCGCGGAGCTCACGGATGAGCAGTTCTTC.

This chain links TRBV5-4 with TRBJ2-3; the D is unclear. In germline, CDR1 is SGHNT, CDR2 YYREEE (reference sequence). This CDR3 is built from 16 residues. Trimming stripped 0 bases from V and 2 bases from J, with 13 bases between. CDR3 sequence reads: CASSLGAILSTDTQYF. The CDR3 DNA reads as TGTGCCAGCAGCTTGGGGGCTATCCTATCCACAGATACGCAGTATTTT.

The V gene is TRBV27, the J gene TRBJ2-1, with TRBD1 matching 7 bases. Germline lookup yields CDR1 MNHEY and CDR2 SMNVEV (reference sequence). Trimming at V came to 5 bases and at J to 4 bases, leaving 5 bases not matched to a gene. This CDR3 has 14 amino acids. CDR3 sequence reads: CASSGTALYNEQFF. DNA for the CDR3: TGTGCCAGCAGTGGGACAGCTCTTTACAATGAGCAGTTCTTC.

This clone is a singleton in its sample. The chain links TRBV7-9 to TRBJ2-2, with D perhaps TRBD1 (5 bases). The CDR3 spans 15 residues. Germline V gene lookup returns CDR1 SEHNR and CDR2 FQNEAQ (reference sequence). The V and J ends lost 3 bases and 5 bases respectively, with 13 bases between them. CDR3 DNA: TGTGCCAGCAGCTTGGCCCAGGGCCCGACCGGGGAGCTGTTTTTT. Its translation is CASSLAQGPTGELFF.

This chain connects TRBV7-2 to TRBJ2-7; 9 nucleotides match TRBD2. V dropped 1 base and J dropped 7; count of bases not matched to a gene: 8. The CDR3 consists of 15 residues. The germline gives CDR1 SGHTA, CDR2 FQGNSA. The CDR3 sequence is CASSLDSGRGSEQYF. The DNA of the CDR3 is TGTGCCAGCAGCTTAGATAGCGGGAGAGGGAGTGAGCAGTACTTC. The full variable domain, its missing parts supplied by reference TRBV7-2 and TRBJ2-7, is GAGVSQSPSNKVTEKGKDVELRCDPISGHTALYWYRQSLGQGLEFLIYFQGNSAPDKSGLPSDRFSAERTGGSVSTLTIQRTQQEDSAVYLCASSLDSGRGSEQYFGPGTRLTVT.

The CDR3 bases are TGTGCCTGGAGTCGTTCACAGTACGAGCAGTACTTC. Protein sequence: CAWSRSQYEQYF. V is TRBV30 and J is TRBJ2-7; unclear D gene. The V end was cut by 2 bases, the J end by 4 bases, with 9 bases between. Germline CDR1 GTSNPN, CDR2 SVGIG (reference sequence). The CDR3 covers 12 residues.

The chain couples TRBV7-3 to TRBJ1-5; weak D call: TRBD1 (5 bases). Trimming shortened V by 4 bases and J by 7 bases, and 11 bases separated the two germline ends. This CDR3 contains 13 residues. Per the germline V gene, CDR1 is SGHTA and CDR2 is FQGTGA. The CDR3 loop is CASSSLRGQPQHF. DNA of the CDR3: TGTGCCAGCAGCTCACTTAGGGGCCAGCCCCAGCATTTT. Combining the CDR3 with reference TRBV7-3 and TRBJ1-5 gives the whole variable domain GAGVSQTPSNKVTEKGKYVELRCDPISGHTALYWYRQSLGQGPEFLIYFQGTGAADDSGLPNDRFFAVRPEGSVSTLKIQRTERGDSAVYLCASSSLRGQPQHFGDGTRLSIL.

The V and J genes are TRBV14 and TRBJ2-4; 7 bases line up with TRBD1. After removal of 4 bases from V and 0 bases from J, the junction contained 9 bases not matched to a gene. Germline CDR1 is SGHDN and CDR2 is FVKESK. This CDR3 has 17 residues. Here the CDR3 reads CASSPSGTAIAKNIQYF. The CDR3 DNA is TGTGCCAGCAGCCCATCCGGGACAGCAATAGCCAAAAACATTCAGTACTTC.

V and J are TRBV4-1 and TRBJ1-3, with 9 nucleotides matching TRBD1. V was clipped by 4 bases and J by 8 bases; unmatched bases: 6. Germline V gene sequence: CDR1 MGHRA, CDR2 YSYEKL. This CDR3 is 14 amino acids long. The CDR3 nucleotides are TGCGCCAGCAGCCCAGGCGACAGGGGGGACACCATATATTTT. As protein: CASSPGDRGDTIYF.

This chain links TRBV6-5 with TRBJ2-7; D gene uncertain. The CDR3 has 14 amino acids. The V and J ends lost 2 bases and 4 bases respectively, with 12 bases between them. Germline V gives CDR1 MNHEY, CDR2 SVGAGI. DNA of the CDR3: TGTGCCAGCAGTTACGCGGCAAACTCGTACGAGCAGTACTTC. Translated, it gives CASSYAANSYEQYF.

For this clone: This is likely a read error, given that the CDR3 carries no conserved phenylalanine or tryptophan at its end. The DNA is omitted, as the CDR3 cannot be located on it reliably, and the CDR3 follows TCRdb's listing. The chain couples TRBV14 to TRBJ1-3; the table assigns TRBD1, which was not confirmed against the DNA. Germline V gives CDR1 SGHDN, CDR2 FVKESK. The CDR3 has 17 amino acids, counting both end residues. The CDR3 region is CASSQGKRDRVSGPPND.

V is TRBV6-1 and J is TRBJ1-2; TRBD1 matches at 10 bases. The V and J ends lost 6 bases and 8 bases, in that order; junction bases with no gene match: 6. Germline values: CDR1 MNHNS, CDR2 SASEGT. The length of the CDR3 is 13 residues. The CDR3 sequence: CASRTTGGGGYTF. CDR3 nucleotides: TGTGCCAGCAGGACGACAGGGGGCGGCGGCTACACCTTC.

This CDR3 is CASSLRTANTGELFF. The CDR3 coding sequence is TGCGCCAGCAGCTTGAGGACAGCGAACACCGGGGAGCTGTTTTTT. The chain carries TRBV5-1 and TRBJ2-2; weak D call: TRBD1 (6 bases). Germline V gene sequence: CDR1 SGHRS, CDR2 YFSETQ. V lost 1 base and J lost 0, with 7 bases in between. There are 15 residues in the CDR3.